These 25 T cell receptor beta chains were all obtained from the same sample, sequenced in a study of CD8 T cells in ankylosing spondylitis. Study-wide findings and caveats: Blood of patients with ankylosing spondylitis appeared to be characterized by a TCR beta motif of eight highly homologous variants.

No antigen has been identified for these receptors. MiXCR was run by TCRdb on the 5' RACE reads, yielding one entry per CDR3 protein. This sample carries approximately 400,000 distinct CDR3 sequences, 17% of them seen once, and the ten largest clones take approximately 0.97%. Sample: blood, either unsorted or a sorted T cell fraction (not recorded which). The source is a male donor with ankylosing spondylitis.

The J gene is TRBJ1-2, the V gene TRBV30, with D unresolved. The CDR3 runs to 12 residues. V was clipped by 3 bases and J by 7 bases, with 12 bases between them. In germline, CDR1 is GTSNPN, CDR2 SVGIG (reference sequence). CDR3: CAWSSGGGGYTF. The CDR3 coding sequence is TGTGCCTGGAGCTCAGGTGGCGGTGGCTACACCTTC.

The chain has TRBV7-9 and TRBJ1-3; D remains ambiguous. Trimming removed 3 bases from V and 2 bases from J, with 14 bases in between. Germline assignment: CDR1 SEHNR and CDR2 FQNEAQ (reference sequence). CDR3 length: 16 amino acids. The CDR3 DNA reads as TGTGCCAGCAGCTTCAAGAGGGTTGCGGCTGGAAACACCATATATTTT. This gives the protein CASSFKRVAAGNTIYF.

The sample holds many counts of this clonotype. The chain is built from TRBV20-1 and TRBJ2-1; 8 positions agree with TRBD1. Losses at the gene ends were 5 bases for V and 5 bases for J; bases not matched to a gene: 8. The germline V gene has CDR1 DFQATT and CDR2 SNEGSKA (reference sequence). The CDR3 sequence is 14 residues long. The CDR3 nucleotides read TGCAGTGCTCCTGCGGACAGGGCCCACAATGAGCAGTTCTTC. It specifies CSAPADRAHNEQFF.

The chain combines TRBV5-1 with TRBJ2-2, with D perhaps assigned TRBD1 or TRBD2 (6 bases each). V lost 0 bases and J lost 3, with 9 bases in between. Per germline, CDR1 SGHRS and CDR2 YFSETQ. The CDR3 contains 15 residues. The CDR3 is CASSLEGGYTGELFF. The CDR3 coding sequence is TGCGCCAGCAGCTTGGAGGGGGGCTACACCGGGGAGCTGTTTTTT.

The rearrangement links TRBV5-1 to TRBJ1-6, with a possible D match to TRBD1 (5 bases). CDR3 length: 16 residues. CDR1 and CDR2 from the germline V gene are SGHRS and YFSETQ. V gave up 6 bases and J gave up 9 bases, with 22 bases separating them. The CDR3 sequence: CASTRGDSFFGSPLHF. Written as DNA, the CDR3 is TGCGCCAGCACACGAGGAGACAGCTTTTTCGGTTCACCCCTCCACTTT.

V is TRBV20-1 and J is TRBJ2-7; the D is unclear. V gave up 0 bases and J gave up 4 bases, with 10 bases separating them. Germline V CDR1 and CDR2: DFQATT, SNEGSKA (reference sequence). The CDR3 is 13 residues long. The CDR3 coding sequence is TGCAGTGCTAGAGATTTGAAGGGTTACGAGCAGTACTTC. Amino acid sequence: CSARDLKGYEQYF.

In this sample, this clonotype turned up a few times. V is TRBV5-1 and J is TRBJ1-1; 10 nucleotides match TRBD1. This CDR3 spans 15 amino acids. Per germline, CDR1 SGHRS and CDR2 YFSETQ. Trimming cost V 1 base and J 7 bases; bases outside gene matches: 7. CDR3 sequence: CASSLSGQGFFEAFF. CDR3 DNA sequence: TGCGCCAGCAGCTTGTCGGGACAGGGGTTTTTTGAAGCTTTCTTT.

The table lists this clonotype with many counts. V is TRBV20-1 and J is TRBJ2-1; a weak D match, TRBD2 (6 bases). Trimming shortened V by 3 bases and J by 5 bases, and 14 bases separated the two germline ends. The CDR3 totals 14 residues. Germline values: CDR1 DFQATT, CDR2 SNEGSKA (reference sequence). This CDR3 is CSARPARGNNEQFF. The CDR3 coding sequence is TGCAGTGCTAGGCCCGCGCGGGGAAACAATGAGCAGTTCTTC.

V gene TRBV7-9 combines with J gene TRBJ2-1, with D maybe TRBD2 (5 bases). Germline values: CDR1 SEHNR, CDR2 FQNEAQ (reference sequence). This CDR3 comprises 14 residues. Trimming removed 5 bases at V and 4 bases at J, with 12 bases between. In DNA form, the CDR3 reads TGTGCCAGCAGCCTACTCGGGGTATACAATGAGCAGTTCTTC. Protein product: CASSLLGVYNEQFF.

The chain has TRBV6-5 and TRBJ1-1, with 7 nucleotides matching TRBD1. The germline CDR1 and CDR2 sequences are MNHEY and SVGAGI. The J segment lost 1 base and the V segment lost 4 bases, leaving 9 bases of the junction unmatched. CDR3 length: 16 amino acids. CDR3 in DNA: TGTGCCAGCAGTTCCAACAGGGGCGTTCAGAACACTGAAGCTTTCTTT. Translated: CASSSNRGVQNTEAFF.

V usage is TRBV20-1 and J usage is TRBJ2-7, with D perhaps given as TRBD1 or TRBD2 (5 bases each). This CDR3 is 14 amino acids long. CDR1 is DFQATT, CDR2 SNEGSKA, per germline (reference sequence). V lost 6 bases and J lost 4, with 19 bases in between. The CDR3: CSAASLGVGYEQYF. Here the CDR3 DNA reads TGCAGTGCAGCCTCACTAGGGGTCGGATACGAGCAGTACTTC.

This sequence joins TRBV25-1 and TRBJ2-3; 10 bases line up with TRBD1. This CDR3 contains 15 residues. With V trimmed by 5 bases and J by 0 bases, 2 bases remained unmatched. CDR1 is MGHDK and CDR2 is SYGVNS in the germline V gene. CDR3 in amino acids: CASSWGQGSTDTQYF. CDR3 DNA: TGTGCCAGCAGTTGGGGACAGGGGAGCACAGATACGCAGTATTTT. Full variable domain (remainder filled in from reference TRBV25-1 and TRBJ2-3): EADIYQTPRYLVIGTGKKITLECSQTMGHDKMYWYQQDPGMELHLIHYSYGVNSTEKGDLSSESTVSRIRTEHFPLTLESARPSHTSQYLCASSWGQGSTDTQYFGPGTRLTVL.

In its sample, this clonotype was seen a few times. V gene TRBV6-5 combines with J gene TRBJ1-2; 8 nucleotides match TRBD1. V shed 4 bases, J shed 7 bases, and the junction held 11 bases outside the gene matches. The CDR3 extends over 15 amino acids. CDR1 is MNHEY, CDR2 SVGAGI, per germline. CDR3 residues: CASSFTGGVSGGYTF. In DNA form, the CDR3 reads TGTGCCAGCAGTTTTACAGGGGGGGTCTCGGGTGGCTACACCTTC.

There are many counts of this clonotype. The chain couples TRBV7-2 to TRBJ2-7, with TRBD2 identical over 11 bases. Germline assignment: CDR1 SGHTA and CDR2 FQGNSA. With V trimmed by 5 bases and J by 4 bases, 4 bases remained unmatched. The CDR3 extends over 14 amino acids. The CDR3 here is CASSVGLAVYEQYF. The CDR3 bases are TGTGCCAGCAGCGTGGGACTAGCGGTTTACGAGCAGTACTTC. The full variable domain, completed using reference TRBV7-2 and TRBJ2-7, is GAGVSQSPSNKVTEKGKDVELRCDPISGHTALYWYRQSLGQGLEFLIYFQGNSAPDKSGLPSDRFSAERTGGSVSTLTIQRTQQEDSAVYLCASSVGLAVYEQYFGPGTRLTVT.

V gene TRBV10-3 combines with J gene TRBJ2-3; 15 bases are shared with TRBD2. The CDR3 runs 18 residues. Per the germline V gene, CDR1 is ENHRY and CDR2 is SYGVKD. V dropped 3 bases and J dropped 5; count of bases not matched to a gene: 9. This CDR3 is CAISDTGTSGGRGDTQYF. In DNA form, the CDR3 reads TGTGCCATCAGTGACACCGGGACTAGCGGGGGGAGAGGAGATACGCAGTATTTT.

This clonotype was counted ten times or more. This chain links TRBV12-3 or TRBV12-4 with TRBJ1-2, with no clear D. The CDR3 loop spans 16 amino acids. V was shortened by 3 bases and J by 7 bases, with 21 bases between the two germline ends. CDR3 nucleotides: TGTGCCAGCAGTTTCGGAAGGGATGGGCCTTGGGGTGGCTACACCTTC. It specifies CASSFGRDGPWGGYTF.

The chain has TRBV11-2 and TRBJ2-5, with 7 bases aligning to TRBD2. CDR1 and CDR2 from the germline V gene are SGHAT and FQNNGV. The CDR3 length is 16 residues. The V and J ends lost 1 base and 0 bases, in that order; junction bases with no gene match: 5. CDR3 sequence (DNA): TGTGCCAGCAGCTTAGGGGGGAGGGCCTACCAAGAGACCCAGTACTTC. This translates into CASSLGGRAYQETQYF.

This clonotype came up many times. This chain uses TRBV12-3 or TRBV12-4 with TRBJ2-1; the D call may be TRBD1 or TRBD2 (5 bases each). This CDR3 spans 14 amino acids. Trimming removed 7 bases at V and 0 bases at J, with 10 bases between. CDR3 bases: TGTGCCAGCACCCGGGACCGCTCCTACAATGAGCAGTTCTTC. Translating gives CASTRDRSYNEQFF.

The chain joins TRBV5-1 to TRBJ1-2; D not certain. CDR1 SGHRS and CDR2 YFSETQ come from the germline V gene. This CDR3 is 14 amino acids long. Trimming removed 4 bases at V and 5 bases at J, with 15 bases between. CDR3 bases: TGCGCCAGCAGCCCGCCCCCCCCATTGTATGGCTACACCTTC. Protein sequence: CASSPPPPLYGYTF.

This clonotype came up a few times. V and J are TRBV20-1 and TRBJ1-5; possibly TRBD1 for D (5 bases). The CDR3 covers 14 residues. V was shortened by 0 bases and J by 4 bases, with 10 bases between the two germline ends. The germline V gene has CDR1 DFQATT and CDR2 SNEGSKA (reference sequence). Here the CDR3 DNA reads TGCAGTGCTAGAGATGTGGCAGGGAATCAGCCCCAGCATTTT. Residues: CSARDVAGNQPQHF.

CDR3 bases: TGTGCCACCAGCACCACTAGCGGGAGGTATAATGAGCAGTTCTTC. Its protein is CATSTTSGRYNEQFF. The chain employs TRBV15 and TRBJ2-1, with TRBD2 identical over 12 bases. Germline assignment: CDR1 LNHNV and CDR2 YYDKDF (reference sequence). J lost 7 bases, V lost 4 bases, and 5 bases had no gene match. CDR3 length equals 15 residues. Filled out from reference TRBV15 and TRBJ2-1, the complete variable domain reads DAMVIQNPRYQVTQFGKPVTLSCSQTLNHNVMYWYQQKSSQAPKLLFHYYDKDFNNEADTPDNFQSRRPNTSFCFLDIRSPGLGDTAMYLCATSTTSGRYNEQFFGPGTRLTVL.

This sequence joins TRBV7-2 and TRBJ2-7; 7 bases are a match to TRBD1. This CDR3 has 15 amino acids. J was trimmed by 4 bases and V by 1 base; bases with no gene match: 7. Looked up from germline, CDR1 is SGHTA and CDR2 is FQGNSA. This chain's CDR3 is CASSLEWTGGYEQYF. CDR3 sequence (DNA): TGTGCCAGCAGCTTAGAGTGGACAGGAGGATACGAGCAGTACTTC.

V is TRBV27 and J is TRBJ2-5; a weak D match, TRBD2 (5 bases). The CDR3 totals 15 residues. The ends were cut back, 2 bases at V and 0 bases at J, with 10 bases in the middle. Germline CDR1 and CDR2: MNHEY and SMNVEV (reference sequence). This CDR3 is CASSLSGADQETQYF. The CDR3 DNA is TGTGCCAGCAGTTTAAGCGGAGCCGACCAAGAGACCCAGTACTTC.

This clonotype was counted a few times. This chain links TRBV10-3 with TRBJ2-1, with 9 bases fitting TRBD1. The CDR3 is 19 residues long. Germline V gives CDR1 ENHRY, CDR2 SYGVKD. With V trimmed by 2 bases and J by 3 bases, 14 bases remained unmatched. CDR3 sequence reads: CAISERADRGASYYNEQFF. The CDR3 DNA reads as TGTGCCATCAGTGAGAGGGCCGACAGGGGGGCCTCCTACTACAATGAGCAGTTCTTC.

This clonotype appeared many times. V gene TRBV12-3 or TRBV12-4 combines with J gene TRBJ1-3; D perhaps matches TRBD1 (6 bases). Trimming took 3 bases from V and 4 from J, leaving 13 bases between them. The CDR3 covers 15 residues. Here the CDR3 DNA reads TGTGCCAGCAGTTTTTTGACAGGATCGGGAAACACCATATATTTT. It encodes CASSFLTGSGNTIYF.